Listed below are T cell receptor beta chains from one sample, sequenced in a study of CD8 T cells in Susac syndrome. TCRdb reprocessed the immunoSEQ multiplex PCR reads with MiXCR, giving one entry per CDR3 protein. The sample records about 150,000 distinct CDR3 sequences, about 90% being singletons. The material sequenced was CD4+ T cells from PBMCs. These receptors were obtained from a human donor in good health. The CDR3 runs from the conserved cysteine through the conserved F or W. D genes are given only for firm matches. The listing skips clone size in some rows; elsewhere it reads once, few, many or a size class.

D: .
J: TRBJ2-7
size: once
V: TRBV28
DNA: TGTGCCAGCAGTAGAGGGGACACCTACTACGAGCAGTACTTC
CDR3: CASSRGDTYYEQYF

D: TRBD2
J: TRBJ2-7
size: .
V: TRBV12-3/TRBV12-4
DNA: TGTGCCAGCAGTTTAGAGGGAGGGGCGGACACGAACTTC
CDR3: CASSLEGGADTNF

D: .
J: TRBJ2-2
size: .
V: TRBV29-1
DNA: TGCAGCGTTCGACTGACCACCGGGGAGCTGTTTTTT
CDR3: CSVRLTTGELFF

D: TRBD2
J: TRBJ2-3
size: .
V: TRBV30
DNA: TGTGCCTGGATAGCGGGGGGGGCGGTAACTAGCACAGATACGCAGTATTTT
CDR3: CAWIAGGAVTSTDTQYF

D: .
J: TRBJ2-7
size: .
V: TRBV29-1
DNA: TGCAGCGTTGGACAGCTCGAGCAGTACTTC
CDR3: CSVGQLEQYF

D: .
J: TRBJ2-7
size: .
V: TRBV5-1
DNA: TGCGCCAGCAGCTTGGCCTCAAGCTCCTACGAGCAGTACTTC
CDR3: CASSLASSSYEQYF

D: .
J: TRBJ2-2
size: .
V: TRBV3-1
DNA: TGTGCCAGCAGCCAACTGGGAGACGGGGAGCTGTTTTTT
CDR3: CASSQLGDGELFF

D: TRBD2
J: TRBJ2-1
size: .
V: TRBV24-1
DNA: TGTGCCACCAGTCGGACTAGCGGGAAAAATGAGCAGTTCTTC
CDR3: CATSRTSGKNEQFF

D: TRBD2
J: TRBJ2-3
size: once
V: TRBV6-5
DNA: TGTGCCAGCACCCTACGGGGGGAGGGGACGCAGTATTTT
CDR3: CASTLRGEGTQYF

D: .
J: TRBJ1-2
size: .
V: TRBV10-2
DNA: TGCGCCAGCGGGGACGGGAGGGAACGGACTGGCTACACCTTC
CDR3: CASGDGRERTGYTF

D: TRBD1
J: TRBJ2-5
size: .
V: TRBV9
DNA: TGTGCCAGCAGCGTACGACAGGGGCGGCAAGAGACCCAGTACTTC
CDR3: CASSVRQGRQETQYF

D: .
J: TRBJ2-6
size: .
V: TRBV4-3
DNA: TGCGCCAGCAGCCCAGTCTGGGACTCTGGGGCCAACGTCCTGACTTTC
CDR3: CASSPVWDSGANVLTF

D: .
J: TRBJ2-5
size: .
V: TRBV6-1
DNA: TGTGCCAGCAGGCGAAGGGACCAAGAGACCCAGTACTTC
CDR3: CASRRRDQETQYF

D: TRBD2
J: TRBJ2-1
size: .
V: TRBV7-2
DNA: TGTGCCAGCAGCTTATGGGCTAGCCGGGCCGGGGGGAATGAGCAGTTCTTC
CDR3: CASSLWASRAGGNEQFF

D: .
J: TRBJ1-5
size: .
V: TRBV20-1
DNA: TGCAGTGCTAGAAGGGATATGGATCAGCCCCAGCATTTT
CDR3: CSARRDMDQPQHF

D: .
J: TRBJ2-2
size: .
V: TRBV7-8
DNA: TGTGCCAGCAGGTCAGGGAACACCGGGGAGCTGTTTTTT
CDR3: CASRSGNTGELFF

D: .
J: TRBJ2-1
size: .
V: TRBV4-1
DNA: TGCGCCAGCAGATTAAGGGTAAGCTCCTACAATGAGCAGTTCTTC
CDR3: CASRLRVSSYNEQFF

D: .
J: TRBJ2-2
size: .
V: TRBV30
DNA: TGTGCCTGGAGTGTAGGAGTTGGGAAAACGAACACCGGGGAGCTGTTTTTT
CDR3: CAWSVGVGKTNTGELFF

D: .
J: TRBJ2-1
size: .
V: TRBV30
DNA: TGTGCCTGGAGTTCAGGGGTAACATACAATGAGCAGTTCTTC
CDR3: CAWSSGVTYNEQFF

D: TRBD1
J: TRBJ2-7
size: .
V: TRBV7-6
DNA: TGTGCCAGCAGCGTCACAGGGGTTCCCTACGAGCAGTACTTC
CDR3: CASSVTGVPYEQYF

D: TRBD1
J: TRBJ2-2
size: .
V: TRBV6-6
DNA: TGTGCCAGCATGGACAGGTCTAGGGCCGGGGAGCTGTTTTTT
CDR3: CASMDRSRAGELFF

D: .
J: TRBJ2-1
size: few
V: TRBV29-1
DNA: TGCAGCGTCGGACCCACAGTCTACAATGAGCAGTTCTTC
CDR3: CSVGPTVYNEQFF

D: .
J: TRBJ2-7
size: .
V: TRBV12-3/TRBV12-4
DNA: TGTGCCAGCAGTTTAGGGTCCGAGCAGTACTTC
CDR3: CASSLGSEQYF

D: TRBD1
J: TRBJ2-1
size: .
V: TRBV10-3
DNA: TGTGCCATCAGTGTGGACAGGGACAATGAGCAGTTCTTC
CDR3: CAISVDRDNEQFF

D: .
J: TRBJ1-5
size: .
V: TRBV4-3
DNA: TGCGCCAGCAGCCAAGTGGCATATAGCAATCAGCCCCAGCATTTT
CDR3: CASSQVAYSNQPQHF

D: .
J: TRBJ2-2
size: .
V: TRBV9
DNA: TGTGCCAGCAGCGTAGGGGGCACCTACAAGGGGGAGCTGTTTTTT
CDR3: CASSVGGTYKGELFF

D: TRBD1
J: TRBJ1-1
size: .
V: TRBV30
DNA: TGTGCCTGGAATCGGCAGGGGGCGACTGAAGCTTTCTTT
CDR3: CAWNRQGATEAFF

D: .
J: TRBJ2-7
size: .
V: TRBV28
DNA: TGTGCCAGCAGTCCCCCAGGGGCCGAGCAGTACTTC
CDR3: CASSPPGAEQYF

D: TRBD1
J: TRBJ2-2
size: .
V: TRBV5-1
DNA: TGCGCCAGAAAAGGGGGACAGGGGAACACCGGGGAGCTGTTTTTT
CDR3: CARKGGQGNTGELFF

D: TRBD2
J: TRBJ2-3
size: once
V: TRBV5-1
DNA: TGCGCCAGCAGCTTGGACCTAGCGGGACTGGATACGCAGTATTTT
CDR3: CASSLDLAGLDTQYF

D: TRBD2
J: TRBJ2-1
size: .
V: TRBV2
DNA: TGTGCCACTAACACCCCAGCGGGATCCTACAATGAGCAGTTCTTC
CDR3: CATNTPAGSYNEQFF

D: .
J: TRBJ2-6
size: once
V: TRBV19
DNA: TGTGCCAGTAGGGCTACAGGGATCCGAGCTGGGGCCAACGTCCTGACTTTC
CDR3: CASRATGIRAGANVLTF

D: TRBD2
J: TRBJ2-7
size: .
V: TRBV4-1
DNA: TGCGCCAGCAGCCGAATAGCGGGGGTCTCCTACGAGCAGTACTTC
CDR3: CASSRIAGVSYEQYF

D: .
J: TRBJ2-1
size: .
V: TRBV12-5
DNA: TGTGCTAGTGGTTCCCCTTCGCACGTGAATGAGCAGTTCTTC
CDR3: CASGSPSHVNEQFF

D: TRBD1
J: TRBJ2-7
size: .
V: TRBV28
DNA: TGTGCCAGCAGGCCGGGACAGCGGACCTACGAGCAGTACTTC
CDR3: CASRPGQRTYEQYF

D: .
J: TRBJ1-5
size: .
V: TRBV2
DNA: TGTGCCAGCAGTGAAGAAGGCCAGCCCCAGCATTTT
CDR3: CASSEEGQPQHF

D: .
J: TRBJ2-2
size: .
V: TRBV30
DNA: TGTGCCTGGAGGCCGGGAGCGAACACCGGGGAGCTGTTTTTT
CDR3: CAWRPGANTGELFF

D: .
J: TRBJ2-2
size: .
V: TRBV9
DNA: TGTGCCAGCAGCGTAAGGTACCCGAACTCGAACACCGGGGAGCTGTTTTTT
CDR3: CASSVRYPNSNTGELFF

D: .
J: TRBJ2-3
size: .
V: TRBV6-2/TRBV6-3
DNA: TGTGCCAGCGGGTTGAATCCCACGCAGTATTTT
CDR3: CASGLNPTQYF

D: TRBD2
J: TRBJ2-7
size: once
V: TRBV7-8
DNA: TGTGCCAGCAGCTTATTAGGCGGGAGCGATTACTACGAGCAGTACTTC
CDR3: CASSLLGGSDYYEQYF

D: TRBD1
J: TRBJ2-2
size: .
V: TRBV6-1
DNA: TGTGCCAGCAGTCCCTACGGGACAGGGGTTGGCACCGGGGAGCTGTTTTTT
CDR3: CASSPYGTGVGTGELFF